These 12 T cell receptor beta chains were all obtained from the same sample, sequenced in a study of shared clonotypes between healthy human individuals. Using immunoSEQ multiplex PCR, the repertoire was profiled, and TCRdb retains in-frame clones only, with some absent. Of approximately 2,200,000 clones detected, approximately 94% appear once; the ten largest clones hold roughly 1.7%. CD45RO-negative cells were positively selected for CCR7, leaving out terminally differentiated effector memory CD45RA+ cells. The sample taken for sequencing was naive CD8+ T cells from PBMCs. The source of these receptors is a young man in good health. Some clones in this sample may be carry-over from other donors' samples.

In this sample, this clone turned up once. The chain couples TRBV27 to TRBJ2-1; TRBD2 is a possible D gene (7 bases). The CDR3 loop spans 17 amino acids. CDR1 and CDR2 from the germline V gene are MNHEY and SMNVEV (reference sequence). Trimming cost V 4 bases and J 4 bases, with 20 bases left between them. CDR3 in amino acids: CASSYFLGGGPYNEQFF. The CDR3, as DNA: TGTGCCAGCAGTTACTTCCTAGGGGGGGGCCCATACAATGAGCAGTTCTTC.

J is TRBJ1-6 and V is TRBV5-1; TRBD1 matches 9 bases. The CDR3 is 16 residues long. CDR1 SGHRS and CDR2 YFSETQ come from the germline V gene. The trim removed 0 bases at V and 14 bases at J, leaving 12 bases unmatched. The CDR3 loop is CASSLDSGTGLFSLHF. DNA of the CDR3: TGCGCCAGCAGCTTGGATTCCGGGACAGGGTTGTTCTCCCTCCACTTT.

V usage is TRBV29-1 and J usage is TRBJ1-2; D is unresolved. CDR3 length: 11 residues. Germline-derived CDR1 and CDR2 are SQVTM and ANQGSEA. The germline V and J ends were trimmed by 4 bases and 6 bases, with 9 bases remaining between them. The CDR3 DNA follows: TGCAGCGTTGCCGGGATGAATGGCTACACCTTC. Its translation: CSVAGMNGYTF.

CDR3 DNA: TGCAGCGCCCCAAGGGGGCTAGCGGGAGGGTACGAGCAGTTCTTC. It is translated as CSAPRGLAGGYEQFF. The chain couples TRBV29-1 to TRBJ2-1; 12 bases align to TRBD2. CDR3 length: 15 amino acids. Germline CDR1 SQVTM, CDR2 ANQGSEA. With 7 bases clipped from V and 10 bases from J, the junction kept 14 bases outside the gene matches.

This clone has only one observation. Written as DNA, the CDR3 is TGTGCCAGCAGCTCAGATTCACGAGCTTTCTTT. Protein sequence: CASSSDSRAFF. The chain carries TRBV7-9 and TRBJ1-1; D is undetermined. The germline gives CDR1 SEHNR, CDR2 FQNEAQ (reference sequence). CDR3 length: 11 amino acids. Deletions cut 4 bases from V and 10 bases from J, with 10 bases between.

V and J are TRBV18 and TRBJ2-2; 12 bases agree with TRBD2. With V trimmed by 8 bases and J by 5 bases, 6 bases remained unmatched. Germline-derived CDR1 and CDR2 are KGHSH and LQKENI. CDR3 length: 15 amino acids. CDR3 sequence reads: CASTRTSGKTGELFF. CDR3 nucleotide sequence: TGTGCCAGCACTAGGACTAGCGGGAAGACCGGGGAGCTGTTTTTT.

The CDR3 bases are TGTGCCAGCAGTTATGGGTATAGTGAGCAGTTCTTC. Its translation: CASSYGYSEQFF. The chain joins TRBV6-5 to TRBJ2-1; no clear D gene. This CDR3 has 12 amino acids. V was clipped by 3 bases and J by 9 bases, with 9 bases between them. Germline V gives CDR1 MNHEY, CDR2 SVGAGI.

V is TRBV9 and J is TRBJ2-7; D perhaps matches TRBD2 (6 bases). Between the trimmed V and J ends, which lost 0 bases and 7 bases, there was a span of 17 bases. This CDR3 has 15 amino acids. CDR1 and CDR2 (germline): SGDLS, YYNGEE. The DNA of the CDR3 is TGTGCCAGCAGCGTAGTGGCGGGGCCCGGGTCGGAGCAGTACTTC. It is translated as CASSVVAGPGSEQYF. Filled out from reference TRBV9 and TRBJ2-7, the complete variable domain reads DSGVTQTPKHLITATGQRVTLRCSPRSGDLSVYWYQQSLDQGLQFLIQYYNGEERAKGNILERFSAQQFPDLHSELNLSSLELGDSALYFCASSVVAGPGSEQYFGPGTRLTVT.

The CDR3 region is CASKQNTGNEQYF. The CDR3 DNA reads TGTGCCAGCAAACAAAATACAGGGAACGAGCAGTACTTC. The chain has TRBV6-5 and TRBJ2-7; tentative D call: TRBD1 (6 bases). Trimming pared 7 bases from V and 5 bases from J, leaving 15 bases between. The CDR3 contains 13 residues. CDR1 MNHEY and CDR2 SVGAGI come from the germline V gene.

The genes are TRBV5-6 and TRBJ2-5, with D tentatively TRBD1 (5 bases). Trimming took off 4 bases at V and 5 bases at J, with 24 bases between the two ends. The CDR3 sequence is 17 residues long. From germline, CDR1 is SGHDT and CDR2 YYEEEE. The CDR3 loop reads CASSLPFSGSYLETQYF. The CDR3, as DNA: TGTGCCAGCAGCCTCCCCTTCTCAGGGTCTTATTTGGAGACCCAGTACTTC.

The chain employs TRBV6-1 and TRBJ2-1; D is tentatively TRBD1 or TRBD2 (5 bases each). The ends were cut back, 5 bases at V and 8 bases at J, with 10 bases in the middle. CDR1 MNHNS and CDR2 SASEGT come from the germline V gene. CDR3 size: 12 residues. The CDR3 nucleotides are TGTGCCAGCAGTTGGACGGGGCATGAGCAGTTCTTC. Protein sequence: CASSWTGHEQFF.

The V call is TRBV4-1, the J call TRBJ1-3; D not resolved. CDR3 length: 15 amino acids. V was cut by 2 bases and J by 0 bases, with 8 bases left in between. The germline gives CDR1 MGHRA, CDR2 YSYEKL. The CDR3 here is CASSQNRLSGNTIYF. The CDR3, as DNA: TGCGCCAGCAGCCAAAATAGGCTCTCTGGAAACACCATATATTTT.